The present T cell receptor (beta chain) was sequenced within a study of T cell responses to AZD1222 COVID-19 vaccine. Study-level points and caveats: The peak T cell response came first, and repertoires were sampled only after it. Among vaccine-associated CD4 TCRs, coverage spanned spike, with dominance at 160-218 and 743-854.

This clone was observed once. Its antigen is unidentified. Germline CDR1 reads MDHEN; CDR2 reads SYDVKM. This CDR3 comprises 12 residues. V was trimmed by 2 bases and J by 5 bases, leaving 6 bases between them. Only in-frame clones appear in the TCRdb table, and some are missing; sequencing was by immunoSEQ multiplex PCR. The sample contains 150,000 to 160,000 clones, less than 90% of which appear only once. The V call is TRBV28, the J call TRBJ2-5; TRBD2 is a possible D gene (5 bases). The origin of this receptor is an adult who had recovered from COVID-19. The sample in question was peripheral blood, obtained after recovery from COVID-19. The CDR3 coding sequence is TGTGCCAGCAGTTTACGAGGGGAGACCCAGTACTTC. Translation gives CASSLRGETQYF.